These 31 T cell receptor beta chains originate from one sample sequenced in a study of blood T cells in healthy people across ages. For the second PCR, which ran for roughly 6 to 12 cycles, a sample-barcoded 5' primer and a J-beta primer mix were used. TCRdb re-called the 5' RACE reads through MiXCR, storing one row per CDR3 protein. Of hundreds of thousands of distinct CDR3 sequences in the sample, around 36% were seen once. Input material: blood. The receptors were gathered from a man in his late teens or twenties in good health.

This clonotype has more than one count but fewer than ten. The gene calls are TRBV20-1 and TRBJ2-7; D possibly corresponds to TRBD2 (5 bases). V was pared by 2 bases and J by 7 bases, with 12 bases between. The germline CDR1 and CDR2 sequences are DFQATT and SNEGSKA (reference sequence). This CDR3 has 12 amino acids. The CDR3 sequence: CSARLAYNEQYF. For the CDR3, the DNA is TGCAGTGCTAGACTAGCCTACAATGAGCAGTACTTC.

The chain employs TRBV15 and TRBJ1-1; possibly TRBD1 for D (5 bases). Trimming took off 5 bases at V and 1 base at J, with 11 bases between the two ends. The CDR3 loop spans 14 amino acids. The germline CDR1 and CDR2 sequences are LNHNV and YYDKDF (reference sequence). CDR3 bases: TGTGCCACCAGCGAAGGGACGTCGAACACTGAAGCTTTCTTT. This gives the protein CATSEGTSNTEAFF.

In this sample, this clonotype turned up a few times. The CDR3 region is CASSLNSGTLTYEQYF. CDR3 in DNA: TGTGCCAGCAGCTTAAATTCCGGGACGCTTACCTACGAGCAGTACTTC. The V and J genes are TRBV7-9 and TRBJ2-7; D assignment may be TRBD1 or TRBD2 (5 bases each). The CDR3 has 16 amino acids. Germline lookup yields CDR1 SEHNR and CDR2 FQNEAQ (reference sequence). V lost 2 bases and J 2 bases, leaving 16 bases between the germline ends.

With respect to this clonotype: A read error may account for a junction end that differs from germline. The V call is TRBV7-9, the J call TRBJ2-3; 10 nucleotides align to TRBD2. Germline CDR1 is SEHNR and CDR2 is FQNEAQ (reference sequence). This CDR3 comprises 15 residues. CDR3 loop: CASSVAGGFTDTQYF. The CDR3 DNA reads as TGTGCCAGCAGCGTAGCGGGGGGTTTCACAGATACGCAGTATTTT. The whole variable domain, remainder taken from reference TRBV7-9 and TRBJ2-3, is DTGVSQNPRHKITKRGQNVTFRCDPISEHNRLYWYRQTLGQGPEFLTYFQNEAQLEKSRLLSDRFSAERPKGSFSTLEIQRTEQGDSAMYLCASSVAGGFTDTQYFGPGTRLTVL.

The chain combines TRBV20-1 with TRBJ2-5; 8 bases map to TRBD2. Per germline, CDR1 DFQATT and CDR2 SNEGSKA (reference sequence). CDR3 size: 12 residues. V dropped 3 bases and J dropped 13; count of bases not matched to a gene: 10. As DNA, the CDR3 is TGCAGTGCTAGGGAGTCCGGGACTAGTCCGTACTTC. This codes for CSARESGTSPYF.

The V call is TRBV4-3, the J call TRBJ2-5; D gene ambiguous. Germline V lookup: CDR1 LGHNA, CDR2 YSLEER. This CDR3 is 15 amino acids long. V was cut by 0 bases and J by 7 bases, with 15 bases left in between. The CDR3 DNA is TGCGCCAGCAGCCAAGATCTTTGGCAGGCCGGGACCCAGTACTTC. Translation: CASSQDLWQAGTQYF.

The chain is built from TRBV7-3 and TRBJ2-1, with D maybe TRBD1 (6 bases). Germline-derived CDR1 and CDR2 are SGHTA and FQGTGA. The CDR3 length is 13 residues. Trimming removed 5 bases at V and 8 bases at J, with 13 bases between. The CDR3 region is CASSVWGRDEQFF. The CDR3 bases are TGTGCCAGCAGCGTATGGGGGCGGGATGAGCAGTTCTTC. Full variable domain (missing parts from reference TRBV7-3 and TRBJ2-1): GAGVSQTPSNKVTEKGKYVELRCDPISGHTALYWYRQSLGQGPEFLIYFQGTGAADDSGLPNDRFFAVRPEGSVSTLKIQRTERGDSAVYLCASSVWGRDEQFFGPGTRLTVL.

Worth noting for this clonotype: A single base separates this from a much larger clone, so it may be a read error. This chain joins TRBV5-1 and TRBJ1-2; the D gene is possibly TRBD1 (6 bases). CDR1 and CDR2 (germline): SGHRS, YFSETQ. This CDR3 is built from 15 residues. In nucleotides, the CDR3 is TGCGCCGGCAGCTCGGGGACCACAGGGACCTATGGCTACACCTTC. This sequence encodes CAGSSGTTGTYGYTF.

The chain has TRBV7-9 and TRBJ2-7, with 7 bases identical to TRBD1. The CDR3 sequence is 14 residues long. Germline assignment: CDR1 SEHNR and CDR2 FQNEAQ (reference sequence). V was pared by 6 bases and J by 2 bases, with 7 bases of the junction left unmatched. CDR3 loop: CASSLPGQTYEQYF. CDR3 DNA sequence: TGTGCCAGCAGTCTACCGGGACAGACCTACGAGCAGTACTTC.

CDR3 DNA sequence: TGTGCCAGCAGGAGGGGGCTTTTCAACACAGATACGCAGTATTTT. Translation: CASRRGLFNTDTQYF. This chain links TRBV28 with TRBJ2-3, with TRBD1 identical over 7 bases. Trimming removed 6 bases from V and 2 bases from J; junction bases left unmatched: 8. CDR1 is MDHEN and CDR2 is SYDVKM in the germline V gene. This CDR3 comprises 15 residues.

This chain uses TRBV7-9 with TRBJ2-7; unclear D gene. V was trimmed by 4 bases and J by 4 bases, leaving 14 bases between them. The CDR3 is made up of 14 amino acids. The germline V gene has CDR1 SEHNR and CDR2 FQNEAQ (reference sequence). The CDR3 DNA reads as TGTGCCAGCAGCTCCCACTGGGATCAGTACGAGCAGTACTTC. Protein product: CASSSHWDQYEQYF.

CDR3: CASSPQRRGEKLFF. CDR3 coding DNA: TGTGCCAGCAGTCCCCAACGGCGGGGGGAAAAACTGTTTTTT. The genes are TRBV12-3 or TRBV12-4 and TRBJ1-4, with D possibly being TRBD1 (5 bases). V was trimmed by 5 bases and J by 8 bases, leaving 15 bases between them. CDR3 length: 14 amino acids.

This clonotype was seen a few times. The J gene is TRBJ2-1, the V gene TRBV28; D unresolved. Germline loops: CDR1 MDHEN, CDR2 SYDVKM. V lost 2 bases, J lost 7 bases, and 15 bases lay in between. This CDR3 has 15 amino acids. The CDR3 loop reads CASSLTPPKTNEQFF. The CDR3 bases are TGTGCCAGCAGTTTAACCCCCCCCAAAACGAATGAGCAGTTCTTC.

This chain joins TRBV6-6 and TRBJ2-7; TRBD1 or TRBD2 may be the D gene (6 bases each). The J call may be incorrect, as the DNA end agrees better with TRBJ2-5. The CDR3 loop spans 14 amino acids. Germline V lookup: CDR1 MNHNY, CDR2 SVGAGI (reference sequence). This CDR3 is CASSATTRGETQYF. The DNA for the CDR3 is TGTGCCAGCAGCGCAACGACTAGGGGGGAGACCCAGTACTTC.

The rearrangement links TRBV20-1 to TRBJ2-6, with D maybe TRBD2 (6 bases). This CDR3 has 13 amino acids. The V gene's germline CDR1 is DFQATT and CDR2 SNEGSKA (reference sequence). CDR3 amino acids: CSPGGSGANVLTF. The CDR3 nucleotides read TGCAGCCCCGGGGGTTCAGGGGCCAACGTCCTGACTTTC.

This clonotype was seen more than once but under ten times. The V call is TRBV11-1, the J call TRBJ2-4; possible D gene TRBD2, 6 bases. This CDR3 is 15 amino acids long. Trimming stripped 3 bases from V and 7 bases from J, with 16 bases between. The germline V gene encodes CDR1 SGHAT and CDR2 FQDESV (reference sequence). For the CDR3, the DNA is TGTGCCAGCAGCTTGCTCGCCGGGGACTCGAACATTCAGTACTTC. Translation gives CASSLLAGDSNIQYF. The full variable domain, its missing parts supplied by reference TRBV11-1 and TRBJ2-4, is EAEVAQSPRYKITEKSQAVAFWCDPISGHATLYWYRQILGQGPELLVQFQDESVVDDSQLPKDRFSAERLKGVDSTLKIQPAELGDSAMYLCASSLLAGDSNIQYFGAGTRLSVL.

This clonotype was seen a single time. The rearrangement uses TRBV5-1 and TRBJ2-7, with unresolved D. Germline V gene sequence: CDR1 SGHRS, CDR2 YFSETQ. V lost 2 bases, J lost 7 bases, and 10 bases lay in between. The CDR3 loop spans 12 amino acids. The CDR3 nucleotides are TGCGCCAGCAGCTTCATTGATAATGAGCAGTACTTC. This gives the protein CASSFIDNEQYF.

This clonotype has ten or more counts. V and J are TRBV20-1 and TRBJ2-3; 8 bases are shared with TRBD2. Germline CDR1 reads DFQATT; CDR2 reads SNEGSKA (reference sequence). V shed 6 bases and J 5 bases; nucleotides not matched to a gene: 7. The CDR3 sequence is 13 residues long. CDR3 sequence: CSAPAGVGDTQYF. For the CDR3, the DNA is TGCAGTGCCCCAGCGGGGGTTGGAGATACGCAGTATTTT.

This clonotype was detected only a few times. The V gene is TRBV20-1, the J gene TRBJ2-1; no clear D. Per germline, CDR1 DFQATT and CDR2 SNEGSKA (reference sequence). The CDR3 contains 14 residues. The V end lost 5 bases, the J end lost 8 bases, and 19 bases lay between the germline ends. The CDR3: CSAAPSERLDEQFF. In DNA form, the CDR3 reads TGCAGTGCTGCCCCAAGCGAGCGCTTGGATGAGCAGTTCTTC.

This clonotype was counted a single time. Compared with germline, one end of the junction differs, possibly owing to a read error. The chain couples TRBV10-3 to TRBJ2-2, with a possible D match to TRBD2 (7 bases). The CDR3 contains 15 residues. From germline, CDR1 is ENHRY and CDR2 SYGVKD. The CDR3 DNA is TGTGCCATCAGTGAGCGGGGGGCCCCCACCGGGGAGCTGGTTTTT. It is translated as CAISERGAPTGELVF.

This clonotype was recorded many times. Relative to the germline gene, one junction end is altered; a read error may explain this. The chain joins TRBV5-1 to TRBJ1-1, with a weak D call TRBD1 (6 bases). The germline gives CDR1 SGHRS, CDR2 YFSETQ. CDR3 length: 14 residues. CDR3: CASSEQGGNTEAFF. The CDR3 nucleotides read TGTGCCAGCAGTGAACAGGGTGGGAACACTGAAGCTTTCTTT.

A word on this clonotype: A junction end diverges from the germline sequence, so it may reflect a read error. The V call is TRBV12-3 or TRBV12-4, the J call TRBJ2-7; 9 positions match TRBD1. This CDR3 comprises 15 residues. CDR3 region: CANSLGPTGGYEQYF. The CDR3 region has the DNA TGTGCCAACAGTTTAGGTCCGACAGGGGGCTACGAGCAGTACTTC.

Written as DNA, the CDR3 is TGCAGCGTAAAGGCCGAGAACACTGAAGCTTTCTTT. The encoded protein is CSVKAENTEAFF. The chain couples TRBV29-1 to TRBJ1-1; D is uncertain. Trimming cost V 6 bases and J 1 base, with 9 bases left between them. Germline V gene data show CDR1 as SQVTM and CDR2 as ANQGSEA. The CDR3 spans 12 residues.

The chain combines TRBV20-1 with TRBJ2-7, with 7 positions matching TRBD1. After removal of 5 bases from V and 2 bases from J, the junction contained 12 bases not matched to a gene. Per the germline V gene, CDR1 is DFQATT and CDR2 is SNEGSKA (reference sequence). The CDR3 is 15 residues long. The CDR3 spells CSAPDRVGHTYEQYF. CDR3 coding DNA: TGCAGTGCTCCAGACAGGGTAGGTCATACCTACGAGCAGTACTTC.

Comment on this clonotype: A much larger clone differs by one base, so this may be a read error. V gene TRBV6-5 combines with J gene TRBJ2-1; D unresolved. Germline CDR1 and CDR2: MNHEY and SVGAGI. This CDR3 has 15 residues. The CDR3 protein is CASSHSPSLYNEQFF. The CDR3 DNA follows: TGTGCCAGCAGTCACTCGCCTAGTCTGTACAATGAGCAGTTCTTC.

Only a few counts were recorded for this clonotype. This chain uses TRBV2 with TRBJ1-2; D is undetermined. Trimming stripped 3 bases from V and 8 bases from J, with 10 bases between. This CDR3 region has 12 residues. CDR1 is SNHLY and CDR2 is FYNNEI in the germline V gene. The CDR3: CASSDGKWGYTF. In DNA form, the CDR3 reads TGTGCCAGCAGTGATGGCAAGTGGGGCTACACCTTC.

The J gene is TRBJ2-3, the V gene TRBV7-3; unclear D gene. V dropped 5 bases and J dropped 1 base, with 7 bases sitting between them. Germline CDR1 reads SGHTA; CDR2 reads FQGTGA. The CDR3 is made up of 13 amino acids. In DNA, the CDR3 is TGTGCCAGCAGCACAATACGCACAGATACGCAGTATTTT. Encoded protein: CASSTIRTDTQYF.

This clonotype was detected many times. The chain has TRBV3-1 and TRBJ2-1; 9 nucleotides align to TRBD2. The length of the CDR3 is 19 residues. Per germline, CDR1 LGHDT and CDR2 YNNKEL (reference sequence). V was pared by 2 bases and J by 3 bases, with 14 bases of the junction left unmatched. The CDR3 protein is CASSQPKWGGTSSYNEQFF. The CDR3 coding sequence is TGTGCCAGCAGCCAACCTAAATGGGGTGGGACTAGCAGCTACAATGAGCAGTTCTTC.

This clonotype was detected many times. The V and J genes are TRBV2 and TRBJ2-1, with 11 bases identical to TRBD2. CDR1 is SNHLY, CDR2 FYNNEI, per germline. Losses at the gene ends were 9 bases for V and 6 bases for J; bases not matched to a gene: 13. This CDR3 contains 16 residues. The DNA of the CDR3 is TGTGCCAGAATGGGGTCGCTAGCGGGGGGAATCAATGAGCAGTTCTTC. The encoded protein is CARMGSLAGGINEQFF.

The table lists this clonotype with many counts. The chain joins TRBV6-1 to TRBJ1-2; TRBD1 matches 7 bases. The CDR3 consists of 14 residues. V shed 7 bases and J 7 bases; nucleotides not matched to a gene: 12. The V gene's germline CDR1 is MNHNS and CDR2 SASEGT. The DNA for the CDR3 is TGTGCCAGCAAGCGTGAACAGGGGTTCGCTGGCTACACCTTC. As protein: CASKREQGFAGYTF.

The J gene is TRBJ1-4, the V gene TRBV7-2; tentatively, D is TRBD1 (5 bases). CDR3 length equals 17 residues. Trimming removed 5 bases at V and 4 bases at J, with 20 bases between. CDR1 and CDR2 (germline): SGHTA, FQGNSA. CDR3 sequence (DNA): TGTGCCAGCAGCCCTGGGACGGGGGGACGGGGTAATGAAAAACTGTTTTTT. Translation gives CASSPGTGGRGNEKLFF. Complete variable domain (other parts from reference TRBV7-2 and TRBJ1-4): GAGVSQSPSNKVTEKGKDVELRCDPISGHTALYWYRQSLGQGLEFLIYFQGNSAPDKSGLPSDRFSAERTGGSVSTLTIQRTQQEDSAVYLCASSPGTGGRGNEKLFFGSGTQLSVL.